This is a list of T cell receptor beta chains from one sample in a study of T cell responses to AZD1222 COVID-19 vaccine. Sequenced by immunoSEQ multiplex PCR; TCRdb stores in-frame clones only, minus some. The sample shows 90,000 to 140,000 clones, over 75% of them seen only once. Sequenced material: peripheral blood, taken on day 0 of AZD1222 vaccination. The receptors here all came from an adult in good health. The CDR3 runs from the conserved cysteine through the conserved F or W. D genes are given only for firm matches. Expanded clones are given a class, and other clones once, few, many or no size at all.

>TRBJ2-7|TRBD1|.|TRBV3-1/TRBV3-2
TGTGCCAGCAGCCAAAGAGGGGGCCGGAGCTCCTACGAGCAGTACTTC
CASSQRGGRSSYEQYF
>TRBJ2-5|.|.|TRBV5-4
TGTGCCAGCAGGGGGATTGCAGAGACCCAGTACTTC
CASRGIAETQYF
>TRBJ2-1|TRBD2|.|TRBV5-1
TGCGCCAGCAGCTTTGGCCTAGCGGGAGGGTACAATGAGCAGTTCTTC
CASSFGLAGGYNEQFF
>TRBJ1-5|TRBD1|.|TRBV7-6
TGTGCCAGCAGCCCAGGACAGGCACAGCCCCAGCATTTT
CASSPGQAQPQHF
>TRBJ1-2|.|.|TRBV2
TGTGCCAGCAGTGCGGTACTGATCTATGGCTACACCTTC
CASSAVLIYGYTF
>TRBJ1-5|.|.|TRBV20-1
TGCAGTGCTAGTCGGGGTCCTAGCAATCAGCCCCAGCATTTT
CSASRGPSNQPQHF
>TRBJ2-5|TRBD2|few|TRBV28
TGTGCCAGCAGAGATGCTAGCGGGATGCGGGAGACCCAGTACTTC
CASRDASGMRETQYF
>TRBJ2-5|.|.|TRBV15
TGTGCCACCAGCAGAGATAGGAGCGCGGTCAGCTCGCAAGAGACCCAGTACTTC
CATSRDRSAVSSQETQYF
>TRBJ2-3|TRBD2|once|TRBV9
TGTGCCAGCAGCGTAGGTAGGGCGTTAGCGGGAGAGACCCGCACAGATACGCAGTATTTT
CASSVGRALAGETRTDTQYF
>TRBJ1-2|.|.|TRBV3-1/TRBV3-2
TGTGCCAGCAGCCACCAGGGGCTTGTCGACTATGGCTACACCTTC
CASSHQGLVDYGYTF
>TRBJ2-7|TRBD1|.|TRBV19
TGTGCCAGTAGTATGGGACAGGCCTACGAGCAGTACTTC
CASSMGQAYEQYF
>TRBJ2-5|TRBD1|.|TRBV7-9
TGTGCCAGCAGCACACAGGGGGAAGAGACCCAGTACTTC
CASSTQGEETQYF
>TRBJ1-2|.|.|TRBV6-1
TGTGCCAGCAGTGAGAAGGGTGCGGACGCGAGCTACACCTTC
CASSEKGADASYTF
>TRBJ1-2|TRBD1|.|TRBV5-1
TGCGCCAGCAGCCCGCGGGACAGTGTAACCTATGGCTACACCTTC
CASSPRDSVTYGYTF
>TRBJ2-2|.|few|TRBV6-4
TGTGCCAGCAGTGACTCGATGGCTAGCACCGGGGAGCTGTTTTTT
CASSDSMASTGELFF
>TRBJ2-7|.|.|TRBV11-3
TGTGCCAGCAGCCCCACTGCGGGGGAGCAGTACTTC
CASSPTAGEQYF
>TRBJ1-3|.|.|TRBV2
TGTGCCAGCAGTGCCCATCCAACCGAGTCTGGAAACACCATATATTTT
CASSAHPTESGNTIYF
>TRBJ1-1|.|.|TRBV6-5
TGTGCCAGCAGTTACCATGAAGCTTTCTTT
CASSYHEAFF
>TRBJ1-2|.|.|TRBV18
TGTGCCAGCTCACCAGAGGACAGCTATGGCTACACCTTC
CASSPEDSYGYTF
>TRBJ2-7|TRBD2|.|TRBV5-5
TGTGCCAGCAGCTTGGCCTTGGGCGGGGGGCCATCCTACGAGCAGTACTTC
CASSLALGGGPSYEQYF
>TRBJ1-5|.|.|TRBV6-5
TGTGCCAGCAGTTTGCACACTGATCAGCCCCAGCATTTT
CASSLHTDQPQHF